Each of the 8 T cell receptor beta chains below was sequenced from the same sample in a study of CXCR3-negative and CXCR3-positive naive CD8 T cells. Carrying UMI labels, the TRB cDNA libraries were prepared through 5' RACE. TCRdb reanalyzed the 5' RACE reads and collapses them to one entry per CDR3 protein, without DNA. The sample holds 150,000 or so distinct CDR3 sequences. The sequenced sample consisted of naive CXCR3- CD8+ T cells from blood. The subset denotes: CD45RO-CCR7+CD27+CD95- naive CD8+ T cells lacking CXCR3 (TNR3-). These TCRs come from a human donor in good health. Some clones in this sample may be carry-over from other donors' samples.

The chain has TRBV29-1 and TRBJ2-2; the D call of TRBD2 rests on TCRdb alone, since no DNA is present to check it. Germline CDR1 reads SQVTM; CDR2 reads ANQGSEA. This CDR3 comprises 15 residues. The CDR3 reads CSVELRDANTGELFF.

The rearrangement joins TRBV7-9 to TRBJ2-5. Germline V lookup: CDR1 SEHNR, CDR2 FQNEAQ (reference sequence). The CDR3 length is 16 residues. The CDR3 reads CASNFQRTGYLETQYF.

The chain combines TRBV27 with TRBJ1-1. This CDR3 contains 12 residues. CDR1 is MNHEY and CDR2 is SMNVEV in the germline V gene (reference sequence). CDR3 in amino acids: CASATGNTEAFF.

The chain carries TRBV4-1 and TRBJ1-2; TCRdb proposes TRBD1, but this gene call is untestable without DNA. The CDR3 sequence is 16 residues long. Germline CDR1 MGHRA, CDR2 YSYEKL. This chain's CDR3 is CASSQDELTVYYGYTF.

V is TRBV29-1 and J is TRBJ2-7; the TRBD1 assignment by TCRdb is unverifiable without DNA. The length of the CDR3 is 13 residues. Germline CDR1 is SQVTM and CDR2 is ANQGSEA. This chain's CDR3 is CSGRQGNSYEQYF.

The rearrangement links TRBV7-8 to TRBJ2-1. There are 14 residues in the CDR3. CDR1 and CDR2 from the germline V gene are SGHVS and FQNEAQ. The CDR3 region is CASSLVGIYNEQFF.

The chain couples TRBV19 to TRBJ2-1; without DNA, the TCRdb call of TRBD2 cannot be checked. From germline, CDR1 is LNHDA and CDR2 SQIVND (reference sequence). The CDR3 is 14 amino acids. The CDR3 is CASSSRGVYNEQFF. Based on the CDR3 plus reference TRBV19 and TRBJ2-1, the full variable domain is DGGITQSPKYLFRKEGQNVTLSCEQNLNHDAMYWYRQDPGQGLRLIYYSQIVNDFQKGDIAEGYSVSREKKESFPLTVTSAQKNPTAFYLCASSSRGVYNEQFFGPGTRLTVL.

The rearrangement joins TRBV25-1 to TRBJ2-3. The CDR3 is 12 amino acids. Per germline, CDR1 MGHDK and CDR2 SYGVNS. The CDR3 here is CASSDRWDTQYF.